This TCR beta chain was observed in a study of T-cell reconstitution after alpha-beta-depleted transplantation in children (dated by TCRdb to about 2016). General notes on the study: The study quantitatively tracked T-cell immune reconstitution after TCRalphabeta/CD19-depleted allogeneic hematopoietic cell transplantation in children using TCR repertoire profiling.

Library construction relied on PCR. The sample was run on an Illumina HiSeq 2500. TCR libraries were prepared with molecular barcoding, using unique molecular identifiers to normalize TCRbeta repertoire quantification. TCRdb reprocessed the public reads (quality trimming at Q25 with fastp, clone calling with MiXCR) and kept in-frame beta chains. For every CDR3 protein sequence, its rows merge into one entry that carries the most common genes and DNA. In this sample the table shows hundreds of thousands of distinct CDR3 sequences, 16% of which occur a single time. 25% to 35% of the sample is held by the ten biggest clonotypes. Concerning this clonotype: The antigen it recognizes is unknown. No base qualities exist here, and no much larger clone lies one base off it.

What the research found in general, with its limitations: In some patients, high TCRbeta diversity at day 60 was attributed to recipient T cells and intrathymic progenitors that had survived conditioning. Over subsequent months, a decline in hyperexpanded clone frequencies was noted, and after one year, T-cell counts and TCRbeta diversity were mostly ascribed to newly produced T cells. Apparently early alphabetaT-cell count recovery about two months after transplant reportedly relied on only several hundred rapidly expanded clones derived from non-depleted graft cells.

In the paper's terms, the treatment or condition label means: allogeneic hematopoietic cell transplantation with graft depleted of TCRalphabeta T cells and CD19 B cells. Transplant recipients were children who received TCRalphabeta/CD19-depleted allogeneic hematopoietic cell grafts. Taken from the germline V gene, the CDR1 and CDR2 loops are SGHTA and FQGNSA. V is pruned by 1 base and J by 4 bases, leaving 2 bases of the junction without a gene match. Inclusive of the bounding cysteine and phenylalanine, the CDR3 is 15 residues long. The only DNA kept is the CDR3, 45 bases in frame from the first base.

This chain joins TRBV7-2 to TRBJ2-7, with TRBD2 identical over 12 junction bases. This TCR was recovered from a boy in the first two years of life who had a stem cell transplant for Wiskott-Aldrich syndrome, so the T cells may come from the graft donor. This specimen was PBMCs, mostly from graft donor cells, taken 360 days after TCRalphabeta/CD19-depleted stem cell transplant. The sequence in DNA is TGTGCCAGCAGCTTAGAGCTAGCGGGAGGGTACGAGCAGTACTTC. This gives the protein CASSLELAGGYEQYF.